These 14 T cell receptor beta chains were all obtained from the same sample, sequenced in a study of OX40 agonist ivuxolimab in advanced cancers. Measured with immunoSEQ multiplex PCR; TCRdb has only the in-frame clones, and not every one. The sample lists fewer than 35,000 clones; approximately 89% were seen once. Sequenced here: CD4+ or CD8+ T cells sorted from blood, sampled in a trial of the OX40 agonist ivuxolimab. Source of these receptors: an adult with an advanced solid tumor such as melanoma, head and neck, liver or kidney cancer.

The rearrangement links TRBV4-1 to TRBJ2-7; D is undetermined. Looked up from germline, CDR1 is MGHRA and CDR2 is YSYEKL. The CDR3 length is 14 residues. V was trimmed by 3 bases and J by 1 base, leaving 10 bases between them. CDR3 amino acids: CASSQLIESYEQYF. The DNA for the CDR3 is TGCGCCAGCAGCCAGCTAATAGAATCCTACGAGCAGTACTTC.

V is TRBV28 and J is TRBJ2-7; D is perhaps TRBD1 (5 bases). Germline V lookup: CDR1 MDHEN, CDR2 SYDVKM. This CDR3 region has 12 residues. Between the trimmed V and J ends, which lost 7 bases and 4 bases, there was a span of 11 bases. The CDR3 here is CASTTGSYEQYF. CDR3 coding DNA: TGTGCCAGCACCACAGGTTCTTACGAGCAGTACTTC.

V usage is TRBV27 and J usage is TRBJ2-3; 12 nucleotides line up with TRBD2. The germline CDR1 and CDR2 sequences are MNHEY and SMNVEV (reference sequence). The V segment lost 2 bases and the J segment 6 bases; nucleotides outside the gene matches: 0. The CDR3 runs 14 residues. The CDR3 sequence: CASSLGTSGDTQYF. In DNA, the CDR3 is TGTGCCAGCAGTTTAGGGACTAGCGGGGATACGCAGTATTTT.

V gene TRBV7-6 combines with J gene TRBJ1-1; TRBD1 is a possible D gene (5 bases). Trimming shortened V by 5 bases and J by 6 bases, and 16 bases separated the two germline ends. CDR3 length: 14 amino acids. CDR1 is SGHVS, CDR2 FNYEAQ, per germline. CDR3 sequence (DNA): TGTGCCAGCAGCCTTGGCGGGGGTCCCCCTGAAGCTTTCTTT. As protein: CASSLGGGPPEAFF.

The chain's CDR3 is CASSPSHSYEQYF. The CDR3 DNA reads as TGTGCCAGCAGCCCCTCTCACTCCTACGAGCAGTACTTC. The chain combines TRBV7-3 with TRBJ2-7; D gene unclear. Germline lookup yields CDR1 SGHTA and CDR2 FQGTGA. Trimming stripped 5 bases from V and 0 bases from J, with 8 bases between. The CDR3 runs 13 residues.

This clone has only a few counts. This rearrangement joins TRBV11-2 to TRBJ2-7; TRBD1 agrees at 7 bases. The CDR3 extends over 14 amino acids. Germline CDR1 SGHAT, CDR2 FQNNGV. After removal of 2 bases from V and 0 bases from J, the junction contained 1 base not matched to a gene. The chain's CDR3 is CASSLYRGSYEQYF. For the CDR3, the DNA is TGTGCCAGCAGCTTATACAGGGGCTCCTACGAGCAGTACTTC.

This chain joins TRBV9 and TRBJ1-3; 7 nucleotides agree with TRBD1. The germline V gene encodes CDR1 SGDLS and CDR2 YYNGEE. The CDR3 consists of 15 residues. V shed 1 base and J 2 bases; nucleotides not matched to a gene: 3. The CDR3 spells CASSVQDRAGNTIYF. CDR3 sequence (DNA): TGTGCCAGCAGCGTACAAGACAGGGCTGGAAACACCATATATTTT. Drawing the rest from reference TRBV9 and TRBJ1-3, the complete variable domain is DSGVTQTPKHLITATGQRVTLRCSPRSGDLSVYWYQQSLDQGLQFLIQYYNGEERAKGNILERFSAQQFPDLHSELNLSSLELGDSALYFCASSVQDRAGNTIYFGEGSWLTVV.

The CDR3 loop reads CASSWAGTPSYNEQFF. The CDR3 nucleotides read TGTGCCAGCAGCTGGGCCGGGACTCCCTCCTACAATGAGCAGTTCTTC. This chain links TRBV13 with TRBJ2-1; D might be TRBD2 (6 bases). From germline, CDR1 is PRHDT and CDR2 FYEKMQ (reference sequence). V shed 4 bases and J shed 0 bases, with 13 bases lying between them. This CDR3 contains 16 residues. Variable domain in full (rest from reference TRBV13 and TRBJ2-1): AAGVIQSPRHLIKEKRETATLKCYPIPRHDTVYWYQQGPGQDPQFLISFYEKMQSDKGSIPDRFSAQQFSDYHSELNMSSLELGDSALYFCASSWAGTPSYNEQFFGPGTRLTVL.

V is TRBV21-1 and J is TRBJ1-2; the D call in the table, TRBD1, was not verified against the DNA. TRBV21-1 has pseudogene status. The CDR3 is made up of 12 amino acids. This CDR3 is CASSKVGSGECF. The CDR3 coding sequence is TGTGCCAGCAGCAAAGTCGGGTCAGGGGAGTGCTTC.

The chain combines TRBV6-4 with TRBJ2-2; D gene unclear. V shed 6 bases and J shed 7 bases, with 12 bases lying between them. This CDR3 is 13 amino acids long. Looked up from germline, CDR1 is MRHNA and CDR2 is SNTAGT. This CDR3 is CASRGPVGGELFF. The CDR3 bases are TGTGCCAGCAGAGGACCTGTAGGCGGGGAGCTGTTTTTT.

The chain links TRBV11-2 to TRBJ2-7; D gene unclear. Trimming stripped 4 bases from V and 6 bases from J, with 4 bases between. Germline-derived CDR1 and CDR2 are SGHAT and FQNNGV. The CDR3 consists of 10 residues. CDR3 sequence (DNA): TGTGCCAGCAGCTACACCGAGCAGTACTTC. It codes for CASSYTEQYF.

The CDR3 bases are TGTGCCAGCAGCTTCCCCCTTAGCGGTCCCTACGAGCAGTACTTC. It yields the protein CASSFPLSGPYEQYF. V and J are TRBV7-9 and TRBJ2-5; perhaps TRBD2 as D (6 bases). Near its end, the DNA agrees better with TRBJ2-7, so the J call may be wrong. Germline V gene sequence: CDR1 SEHNR, CDR2 FQNEAQ (reference sequence). The CDR3 contains 15 residues.

The CDR3: CSVDRDTGELFF. The CDR3 DNA reads TGCAGCGTTGATAGGGACACCGGGGAGCTGTTTTTT. J is TRBJ2-2 and V is TRBV29-1, with D hard to call. The CDR3 is 12 residues long. Germline V gives CDR1 SQVTM, CDR2 ANQGSEA. V was cut by 3 bases and J by 3 bases, with 5 bases left in between.

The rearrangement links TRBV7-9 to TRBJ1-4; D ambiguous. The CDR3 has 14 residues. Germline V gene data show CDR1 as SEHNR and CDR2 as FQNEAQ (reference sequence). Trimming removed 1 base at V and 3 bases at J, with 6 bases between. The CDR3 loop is CASSLGTANEKLFF. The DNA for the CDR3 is TGTGCCAGCAGCTTAGGAACAGCTAATGAAAAACTGTTTTTT.